This T cell receptor beta chain was identified in a study of OX40 agonist ivuxolimab in advanced cancers. Study-level information: The patients received agonistic anti-OX40 (CD134) antibody ivuxolimab. Three patients had partial responses: one hepatocellular carcinoma, two cutaneous melanoma. People who had prior anti-PD-1, anti-PD-L1 or anti-CTLA-4 therapy could take part, and about 37% had some. Study findings and constraints: CD4+ and CD8+ T cells in blood underwent clonal expansion by week 6 at 0.1 to 3.0 mg/kg.

J lost 1 base, V lost 6 bases, and 8 bases had no gene match. The CDR3 is 15 residues long. The germline V gene has CDR1 LNHDA and CDR2 SQIVND (reference sequence). The assay was immunoSEQ multiplex PCR, and TCRdb's table has in-frame clones only and misses some. The sample lists 20,000 to 25,000 clones, just under 90% occurring once. In the case of this clone: Its target is not known.

V and J are TRBV19 and TRBJ2-7, with TRBD1 identical over 8 bases. The sequences come from CD4+ or CD8+ T cells sorted from blood, collected in a trial of the OX40 agonist ivuxolimab. This clonotype was sampled from an adult with an advanced solid tumor such as melanoma, head and neck, liver or kidney cancer. The CDR3 DNA reads as TGTGCCAGTAGAGAGGACAGGGTCAGTTCCTACGAGCAGTACTTC. This translates into CASREDRVSSYEQYF. Supplemented by reference TRBV19 and TRBJ2-7, the full variable domain reads DGGITQSPKYLFRKEGQNVTLSCEQNLNHDAMYWYRQDPGQGLRLIYYSQIVNDFQKGDIAEGYSVSREKKESFPLTVTSAQKNPTAFYLCASREDRVSSYEQYFGPGTRLTVT.